A single sample is the source of the 2 T cell receptor beta chains below, sequenced in a study of T cells in Graves' hyperthyroidism and ophthalmopathy. RNA transcripts gave rise to amplified TCR beta CDR3 regions. TCR CDR3 regions were first amplified by RT-PCR with HTBI primers. TCRdb called the multiplex PCR reads again in MiXCR, with one record for every CDR3 protein. In the table there are around 290,000 distinct CDR3 sequences, about 14% of which are singletons. The sample comprised blood. These receptors were taken from a woman in her twenties or thirties with Graves' hyperthyroidism that later progressed to Graves' ophthalmopathy.

This clonotype came up many times. This chain joins TRBV6-1 and TRBJ2-1, with TRBD2 matching 8 bases. V lost 7 bases and J lost 7; bases outside the gene matches: 12. The CDR3 length is 15 residues. Germline V gene sequence: CDR1 MNHNS, CDR2 SASEGT. CDR3 nucleotides: TGTGCCAGCACCCTGATACGGGAGGGCCCGAATGAGCAGTTCTTC. Translating gives CASTLIREGPNEQFF.

This clonotype occurred many times. V and J are TRBV5-1 and TRBJ2-7; 7 bases are a match to TRBD1. J was trimmed by 2 bases and V by 2 bases; bases with no gene match: 13. Germline-derived CDR1 and CDR2 are SGHRS and YFSETQ. This CDR3 has 17 residues. The CDR3 DNA sequence: TGCGCCAGCAGCTTAGGGACAGAAGCGGTATACCCCTACGAGCAGTACTTC. It is translated as CASSLGTEAVYPYEQYF.